The 10 T cell receptor beta chains given below trace back to one sample, sequenced in a study of blood T cells in healthy people across ages. For the second PCR, which ran for 7 to 11 cycles, a sample-barcoded 5' primer and a J-beta primer mix were used. TCRdb redid the calling of the 5' RACE reads with MiXCR, one entry per CDR3 protein. This table has about 970,000 distinct CDR3 sequences, approximately 50% appearing once. Sequenced: blood. Every receptor here comes from a woman aged 55 to 70 in good health.

The J gene is TRBJ2-5, the V gene TRBV27; D is perhaps TRBD1 (6 bases). Deletions cut 6 bases from V and 0 bases from J, with 14 bases between. Germline-derived CDR1 and CDR2 are MNHEY and SMNVEV (reference sequence). CDR3 length: 15 residues. For the CDR3, the DNA is TGTGCCAGCAGCGAATTGACAGGAGACCAAGAGACCCAGTACTTC. Translated, it gives CASSELTGDQETQYF.

This sequence joins TRBV28 and TRBJ2-1; D unclear. There are 14 residues in the CDR3. Germline V gene data show CDR1 as MDHEN and CDR2 as SYDVKM. Trimming shortened V by 6 bases and J by 3 bases, and 12 bases separated the two germline ends. The chain's CDR3 is CASRASADYNEQFF. The CDR3 DNA reads TGTGCCAGCAGAGCATCTGCTGACTACAATGAGCAGTTCTTC.

This clonotype has only a few counts. The J gene is TRBJ2-5, the V gene TRBV7-9, with a possible D match to TRBD1 (6 bases). The V end was cut by 5 bases, the J end by 13 bases, with 23 bases between. The CDR3 contains 14 residues. The germline CDR1 and CDR2 sequences are SEHNR and FQNEAQ (reference sequence). As DNA, the CDR3 is TGTGCCAGCAGCGAAGGACAGCGTCCTCTACGTCGGTACTTC. Translating it yields CASSEGQRPLRRYF. The variable domain in full, with the rest retrieved from reference TRBV7-9 and TRBJ2-5, is DTGVSQNPRHKITKRGQNVTFRCDPISEHNRLYWYRQTLGQGPEFLTYFQNEAQLEKSRLLSDRFSAERPKGSFSTLEIQRTEQGDSAMYLCASSEGQRPLRRYFGPGTRLLVL.

This clonotype has a single count. This rearrangement joins TRBV27 to TRBJ2-7; TRBD1 matches 10 bases. The end of the DNA is better explained by TRBJ2-5, so the J call may be wrong. Germline V lookup: CDR1 MNHEY, CDR2 SMNVEV (reference sequence). This CDR3 is 15 amino acids long. This CDR3 reads CASSTRDRGSETQYF. The CDR3 coding sequence is TGTGCCAGCAGTACCCGGGACAGGGGTTCGGAGACCCAGTACTTC.

The chain recombines TRBV5-6 with TRBJ2-2; D perhaps matches TRBD1 (5 bases). The CDR3 runs to 16 residues. The germline V gene encodes CDR1 SGHDT and CDR2 YYEEEE. Trimming left V 1 base short and J 3 bases short, with 13 bases between. This CDR3 reads CASSLRQGFDTGELFF. The CDR3 nucleotides are TGTGCCAGCAGCTTGCGGCAGGGATTTGACACCGGGGAGCTGTTTTTT.

The V and J genes are TRBV3-1 and TRBJ1-4; 10 bases are shared with TRBD1. V was clipped by 0 bases and J by 8 bases; unmatched bases: 6. CDR3 length: 16 amino acids. CDR1 and CDR2 from the germline V gene are LGHDT and YNNKEL (reference sequence). The CDR3 is CASSQDGTGVREKLFF. The DNA for the CDR3 is TGTGCCAGCAGCCAAGATGGGACAGGGGTGAGAGAAAAACTGTTTTTT. Full variable domain (missing parts from reference TRBV3-1 and TRBJ1-4): DTAVSQTPKYLVTQMGNDKSIKCEQNLGHDTMYWYKQDSKKFLKIMFSYNNKELIINETVPNRFSPKSPDKAHLNLHINSLELGDSAVYFCASSQDGTGVREKLFFGSGTQLSVL.

The rearrangement uses TRBV19 and TRBJ2-7, with a tentative D call TRBD1 (5 bases). The CDR3 is made up of 18 amino acids. Germline-derived CDR1 and CDR2 are LNHDA and SQIVND (reference sequence). Trimming took 3 bases from V and 0 from J, leaving 21 bases between them. The CDR3 protein is CASSIRDDRQGPSYEQYF. DNA of the CDR3: TGTGCCAGTAGTATTCGTGACGACAGACAAGGCCCCTCCTACGAGCAGTACTTC.

This clonotype was found a few times. The rearrangement uses TRBV20-1 and TRBJ2-1; possibly TRBD1 for D (6 bases). Germline values: CDR1 DFQATT, CDR2 SNEGSKA (reference sequence). This CDR3 is 19 amino acids long. Trimming shortened V by 0 bases and J by 2 bases, and 23 bases separated the two germline ends. The CDR3 region has the DNA TGCAGTGCTAGAGATAAGGACGGCGCTACAGGGCGCCCCTACAATGAGCAGTTCTTC. Amino acid sequence: CSARDKDGATGRPYNEQFF.

The chain couples TRBV30 to TRBJ2-5; D may match TRBD1 or TRBD2 (5 bases each). The J call may not be correct, given that the DNA end is closer to TRBJ2-7. The CDR3 sequence is 12 residues long. The germline gives CDR1 GTSNPN, CDR2 SVGIG (reference sequence). CDR3 bases: TGTGCCGGGGCAGCGGTATACGGCGAGCAGTACTTC. Translated, it gives CAGAAVYGEQYF.

This clonotype came up once. This sequence joins TRBV12-3 or TRBV12-4 and TRBJ1-2; TRBD1 might be the D (6 bases). V gave up 6 bases and J gave up 6 bases, with 17 bases separating them. The CDR3 consists of 14 residues. The CDR3: CASRDSQGFDGYTF. The DNA for the CDR3 is TGTGCCAGCAGGGACTCACAGGGATTTGATGGCTACACCTTC.